This TCR beta chain was sequenced during a study of OX40 agonist ivuxolimab in advanced cancers. Some clones are missing from TCRdb's copy, which holds only in-frame ones; the method was immunoSEQ multiplex PCR. Of approximately 72,000 clones in the sample, around nine tenths are singletons; the top ten hold approximately 0.86%. This clone was counted a single time. The sequenced sample was CD4+ or CD8+ T cells sorted from blood, obtained in a trial of the OX40 agonist ivuxolimab. The receptor comes from an adult with an advanced solid tumor such as melanoma, head and neck, liver or kidney cancer.

Here the CDR3 DNA reads TGTGCCAGCAGCTTAGATCAGGGATACTACGAGCAGTACTTC. It translates to CASSLDQGYYEQYF. The chain combines TRBV7-8 with TRBJ2-7, with D possibly being TRBD1 (5 bases). The germline CDR1 and CDR2 sequences are SGHVS and FQNEAQ. Trimming removed 1 base at V and 3 bases at J, with 10 bases between. The CDR3 contains 14 residues.